These 22 T cell receptor beta chains share one sample of origin, sequenced in a study of T cell repertoires in cytomegalovirus infection. TCRdb called the reads again in MiXCR, with one record for every CDR3 protein. The data hold around 200,000 distinct CDR3 sequences, with about a sixth observed a single time. Sequenced: CD8+ T cells from PBMCs. Receptors originate from a human donor in good health (CMV status not recorded). Some clones in this sample may be carry-over from other donors' samples.

This clonotype turned up a few times. The gene calls are TRBV28 and TRBJ2-2, with 10 bases fitting TRBD2. Germline V CDR1 and CDR2: MDHEN, SYDVKM. The J segment lost 5 bases and the V segment lost 5 bases, leaving 11 bases of the junction unmatched. The CDR3 is made up of 17 amino acids. DNA of the CDR3: TGTGCCAGCAGTACCCAAGCTCTAGCGGGGGTTACCGGGGAGCTGTTTTTT. It codes for CASSTQALAGVTGELFF. Based on the CDR3 plus reference TRBV28 and TRBJ2-2, the full variable domain is DVKVTQSSRYLVKRTGEKVFLECVQDMDHENMFWYRQDPGLGLRLIYFSYDVKMKEKGDIPEGYSVSREKKERFSLILESASTNQTSMYLCASSTQALAGVTGELFFGEGSRLTVL.

This chain connects TRBV11-2 to TRBJ2-1; no clear D gene. This CDR3 comprises 17 residues. The germline V gene encodes CDR1 SGHAT and CDR2 FQNNGV. V gave up 0 bases and J gave up 0 bases, with 12 bases separating them. The DNA for the CDR3 is TGTGCCAGCAGCTTAGATCCTTTCGAGAGCTCCTACAATGAGCAGTTCTTC. Residues: CASSLDPFESSYNEQFF.

This clonotype was seen ten or more times. The rearrangement uses TRBV7-8 and TRBJ2-3, with 10 bases that match TRBD2. This CDR3 region has 18 residues. After removal of 1 base from V and 5 bases from J, the junction contained 12 bases not matched to a gene. Germline loops: CDR1 SGHVS, CDR2 FQNEAQ. The CDR3 loop is CASSLELLSGGSRDTQYF. Here the CDR3 DNA reads TGTGCCAGCAGCTTAGAGCTACTTAGCGGGGGGTCTAGAGATACGCAGTATTTT.

V gene TRBV6-2 or TRBV6-3 combines with J gene TRBJ2-3; weak D call: TRBD2 (7 bases). Trimming pared 2 bases from V and 2 bases from J, leaving 23 bases between. Germline V lookup: CDR1 MNHEY, CDR2 SVGEGT. The CDR3 spans 19 residues. The chain's CDR3 is CASSYGGGLTAPPTDTQYF. CDR3 nucleotide sequence: TGTGCCAGCAGTTACGGCGGGGGCCTCACCGCCCCCCCCACAGATACGCAGTATTTT.

This clonotype was observed at least ten times. The V and J genes are TRBV12-3 or TRBV12-4 and TRBJ1-5, with a tentative D call TRBD1 (5 bases). Trimming removed 4 bases at V and 6 bases at J, with 13 bases between. The CDR3 length is 14 residues. The DNA for the CDR3 is TGTGCCAGCAGTTCCAGCGACAGCGGTCAGCCCCAGCATTTT. Translating gives CASSSSDSGQPQHF.

This clonotype was recorded a few times. V gene TRBV28 combines with J gene TRBJ1-1; tentatively, D is TRBD1 (5 bases). Germline CDR1 MDHEN, CDR2 SYDVKM. The V end was cut by 6 bases, the J end by 0 bases, with 14 bases between. The CDR3 covers 15 residues. The CDR3 spells CASSRTLDMNTEAFF. The CDR3 bases are TGTGCCAGCAGCCGGACATTAGACATGAACACTGAAGCTTTCTTT.

This clonotype was counted many times. The V and J genes are TRBV7-2 and TRBJ2-7; 11 nucleotides agree with TRBD2. The CDR3 sequence is 15 residues long. The germline V gene encodes CDR1 SGHTA and CDR2 FQGNSA. J was trimmed by 3 bases and V by 1 base; bases with no gene match: 2. The CDR3 nucleotides are TGTGCCAGCAGCTTAGGCGGGACTAGCGGCTACGAGCAGTACTTC. As protein: CASSLGGTSGYEQYF.

The sample holds a few counts of this clonotype. CDR3: CASSWIRGSYNEQFF. For the CDR3, the DNA is TGTGCCAGCAGCTGGATCAGGGGCTCCTACAATGAGCAGTTCTTC. The chain combines TRBV7-8 with TRBJ2-1; tentative D call: TRBD1 (6 bases). The germline V gene has CDR1 SGHVS and CDR2 FQNEAQ. Trimming stripped 4 bases from V and 0 bases from J, with 10 bases between. This CDR3 spans 15 amino acids.

The table lists this clonotype with a few counts. This chain links TRBV2 with TRBJ2-6; TRBD1 aligns across 12 bases. CDR1 is SNHLY and CDR2 is FYNNEI in the germline V gene. The V segment lost 10 bases and the J segment 4 bases; nucleotides outside the gene matches: 11. This CDR3 has 17 residues. CDR3 nucleotides: TGTGCCACCAAGACCGGGACAGGGGGCGACGGGGCCAACGTCCTGACTTTC. It specifies CATKTGTGGDGANVLTF.

This clonotype was counted once. The J gene is TRBJ2-7, the V gene TRBV28; 8 bases are a match to TRBD1. Germline V CDR1 and CDR2: MDHEN, SYDVKM. Trimming took 5 bases from V and 3 from J; bases not matched to a gene: 6. The CDR3 is 14 amino acids. In DNA form, the CDR3 reads TGTGCCAGCAGTGCGGGACAGGAACACTACGAGCAGTACTTC. The encoded protein is CASSAGQEHYEQYF.

This chain joins TRBV20-1 and TRBJ1-4; D not resolved. CDR3 length equals 14 residues. In germline, CDR1 is DFQATT, CDR2 SNEGSKA (reference sequence). V shed 2 bases and J shed 7 bases, with 14 bases lying between them. The CDR3: CSARYTEIVEKLFF. The CDR3 region has the DNA TGCAGTGCTAGATATACAGAAATAGTTGAAAAACTGTTTTTT.

This chain connects TRBV4-3 to TRBJ2-4, with 9 bases matching TRBD1. With 3 bases clipped from V and 2 bases from J, the junction kept 11 bases outside the gene matches. The CDR3 has 18 residues. Germline lookup yields CDR1 LGHNA and CDR2 YSLEER. The DNA for the CDR3 is TGCGCCAGCAGCCACGGAAGAGGACAGGGGTGGCCCAAAAACATTCAGTACTTC. It specifies CASSHGRGQGWPKNIQYF.

V usage is TRBV6-5 and J usage is TRBJ2-2; D is undetermined. CDR3 length: 15 residues. From germline, CDR1 is MNHEY and CDR2 SVGAGI. The V gene lost 7 bases and the J gene lost 1 base, with 13 bases spanning the gap. CDR3 region: CASTGQKENTGELFF. Here the CDR3 DNA reads TGTGCCAGCACTGGGCAAAAGGAGAACACCGGGGAGCTGTTTTTT.

CDR3 region: CASSPGTASNEKLFF. CDR3 coding DNA: TGTGCCAGCAGCCCAGGGACAGCCTCTAATGAAAAACTGTTTTTT. The J gene is TRBJ1-4, the V gene TRBV7-9, with 7 positions matching TRBD1. Germline V gene sequence: CDR1 SEHNR, CDR2 FQNEAQ (reference sequence). The J segment lost 3 bases and the V segment lost 5 bases, leaving 6 bases of the junction unmatched. The CDR3 consists of 15 residues.

This clonotype has more than one count but fewer than ten. This chain connects TRBV12-3 or TRBV12-4 to TRBJ2-4, with D possibly being TRBD1 (6 bases). V dropped 5 bases and J dropped 6 bases, with 32 bases sitting between them. CDR3 length: 20 amino acids. The CDR3 coding sequence is TGTGCCAGCAGTAAAGTCTCTTCAGGGGAGATCTGGGCTAGACGAAACATTCAGTACTTC. Its protein is CASSKVSSGEIWARRNIQYF.

This clonotype was seen a handful of times. The chain uses TRBV7-7 and TRBJ2-1; D uncertain. The germline CDR1 and CDR2 sequences are SSHAT and FNYEAQ (reference sequence). CDR3 length equals 15 residues. Trimming shortened V by 5 bases and J by 9 bases, and 20 bases separated the two germline ends. In DNA, the CDR3 is TGTGCCAGCAGCCTGGAACTTCAGGAGCGCGGTGAGCAGTTCTTC. Its translation: CASSLELQERGEQFF.

A few counts support this clonotype. The gene calls are TRBV7-6 and TRBJ2-1; D may be TRBD1 (6 bases). Per the germline V gene, CDR1 is SGHVS and CDR2 is FNYEAQ. V lost 3 bases, J lost 15 bases, and 15 bases lay in between. The CDR3 runs 12 residues. The CDR3 DNA reads as TGTGCCAGCAGCTTCGCACAGGGTCCGCCGTTCTTC. This sequence encodes CASSFAQGPPFF.

The table lists this clonotype with a few counts. V usage is TRBV7-9 and J usage is TRBJ1-1; D not resolved. Germline V gives CDR1 SEHNR, CDR2 FQNEAQ (reference sequence). Deletions cut 3 bases from V and 4 bases from J, with 12 bases between. The CDR3 is 14 residues long. The CDR3 DNA is TGTGCCAGCAGCTTCCTAGATTTTTCCACTGAAGCTTTCTTT. Its translation: CASSFLDFSTEAFF. The whole variable domain, filled in from reference TRBV7-9 and TRBJ1-1, reads DTGVSQNPRHKITKRGQNVTFRCDPISEHNRLYWYRQTLGQGPEFLTYFQNEAQLEKSRLLSDRFSAERPKGSFSTLEIQRTEQGDSAMYLCASSFLDFSTEAFFGQGTRLTVV.

The chain uses TRBV28 and TRBJ2-5; the D call may be TRBD1 or TRBD2 (5 bases each). The V gene lost 3 bases and the J gene lost 4 bases, with 15 bases spanning the gap. Germline V lookup: CDR1 MDHEN, CDR2 SYDVKM. The CDR3 covers 15 residues. The CDR3: CASSFGTGLSETQYF. CDR3 nucleotides: TGTGCCAGCAGTTTTGGGACGGGGTTATCAGAGACCCAGTACTTC.

This clonotype was recorded a few times. The V and J genes are TRBV29-1 and TRBJ2-7; D not certain. The CDR3 consists of 13 residues. V lost 2 bases, J lost 1 base, and 9 bases lay in between. Germline V gene lookup returns CDR1 SQVTM and CDR2 ANQGSEA. CDR3 bases: TGCAGCGTTGAAATGGAATGGTCCTACGAGCAGTACTTC. This sequence encodes CSVEMEWSYEQYF.

In this sample, this clonotype turned up a few times. This chain connects TRBV12-3 or TRBV12-4 to TRBJ2-5; 8 bases fit TRBD2. The CDR3 has 16 amino acids. With V trimmed by 2 bases and J by 5 bases, 10 bases remained unmatched. In DNA, the CDR3 is TGTGCCAGCAGTTTAAGTCCGGGGGGGCAAGCGGAGACCCAGTACTTC. Translating gives CASSLSPGGQAETQYF.

V usage is TRBV6-6 and J usage is TRBJ2-5; perhaps TRBD2 as D (7 bases). Germline lookup yields CDR1 MNHNY and CDR2 SVGAGI (reference sequence). This CDR3 is built from 12 residues. V lost 7 bases and J 4 bases, leaving 10 bases between the germline ends. As DNA, the CDR3 is TGTGCCAGCATGGGGGGGCGAGAGACCCAGTACTTC. Translated: CASMGGRETQYF.